One sample yielded the 30 T cell receptor beta chains listed below, sequenced in a study of somatic reversion in DOCK8 deficiency. Using EuroClonality-NGS primers, TRB was amplified from about 0.09 ug genomic DNA in one-step amplicon PCR. Each CDR3 protein gets one entry after TCRdb re-called the multiplex PCR reads with MiXCR. Of 4,000 to 5,000 distinct CDR3 sequences listed, under 25% are singletons. Sequenced input: peripheral blood. These TCRs come from a human donor in good health.

This clonotype was seen a handful of times. The genes are TRBV28 and TRBJ1-1, with 7 nucleotides matching TRBD1. V lost 2 bases and J lost 5; bases outside the gene matches: 5. Per the germline V gene, CDR1 is MDHEN and CDR2 is SYDVKM. The CDR3 totals 14 residues. CDR3 bases: TGTGCCAGCAGTTTACCAGGGGGGGTAACTGAAGCTTTCTTT. As protein: CASSLPGGVTEAFF.

The rearrangement links TRBV19 to TRBJ2-1; tentatively, D is TRBD2 (6 bases). V was trimmed by 1 base and J by 7 bases, leaving 14 bases between them. The CDR3 length is 15 residues. CDR1 and CDR2 from the germline V gene are LNHDA and SQIVND (reference sequence). As DNA, the CDR3 is TGTGCCAGTAGTATAGTAGCGGAGGGATGGAATGAGCAGTTCTTC. This gives the protein CASSIVAEGWNEQFF.

In its sample, this clonotype ranks as medium-sized (0.01 to 0.1%). The chain employs TRBV20-1 and TRBJ1-1, with D possibly TRBD1 on 5 matching bases. CDR1 and CDR2 (germline): DFQATT, SNEGSKA (reference sequence). The CDR3 contains 14 residues. The germline V and J ends were trimmed by 6 bases and 2 bases, with 16 bases remaining between them. The chain's CDR3 is CSASSPRANTEAFF. The CDR3 DNA reads as TGCAGTGCGAGTTCTCCCAGGGCTAACACTGAAGCTTTCTTT.

By sample share, this clonotype is medium-sized (0.01 to 0.1%). The gene calls are TRBV5-1 and TRBJ1-1, with TRBD1 identical over 7 bases. Germline loops: CDR1 SGHRS, CDR2 YFSETQ. This CDR3 is 14 amino acids long. The trim removed 3 bases at V and 3 bases at J, leaving 5 bases unmatched. CDR3 in DNA: TGCGCCAGCAGCTCCACAGGGGCGGACACTGAAGCTTTCTTT. Translating gives CASSSTGADTEAFF. The full variable domain, in which reference TRBV5-1 and TRBJ1-1 provide the parts outside the CDR3, is KAGVTQTPRYLIKTRGQQVTLSCSPISGHRSVSWYQQTPGQGLQFLFEYFSETQRNKGNFPGRFSGRQFSNSRSEMNVSTLELGDSALYLCASSSTGADTEAFFGQGTRLTVV.

The chain employs TRBV6-1 and TRBJ1-2; 8 bases are a match to TRBD1. CDR3 length equals 13 residues. J lost 4 bases, V lost 7 bases, and 5 bases had no gene match. CDR1 is MNHNS and CDR2 is SASEGT in the germline V gene. CDR3 sequence (DNA): TGTGCCAGCACCAGGACAGGGTTCTATGGCTACACCTTC. It yields the protein CASTRTGFYGYTF.

By frequency in the sample, this clonotype is medium-sized. V and J are TRBV7-8 and TRBJ1-5; no clear D gene. V was pared by 1 base and J by 3 bases, with 10 bases between. The length of the CDR3 is 15 residues. Germline assignment: CDR1 SGHVS and CDR2 FQNEAQ. DNA of the CDR3: TGTGCCAGCAGCTTAGGAGCAGGAGTCAATCAGCCCCAGCATTTT. The encoded protein is CASSLGAGVNQPQHF.

The chain is built from TRBV6-2 or TRBV6-3 and TRBJ1-3; D remains unclear. Trimming took off 5 bases at V and 4 bases at J, with 12 bases between the two ends. The CDR3 sequence is 14 residues long. Germline V CDR1 and CDR2: MNHEY, SVGEGT. The CDR3: CASSPAGSGNTIYF. The CDR3 DNA reads as TGTGCCAGCAGTCCCGCGGGGTCGGGAAACACCATATATTTT.

In regard to this clonotype: This could be a read error, since a much larger clone is one nucleotide away. The rearrangement uses TRBV19 and TRBJ1-6, with TRBD1 as a possible D gene (6 bases). The CDR3 runs to 12 residues. Germline V gives CDR1 LNHDA, CDR2 SQIVND (reference sequence). The CDR3 loop reads CTSSLRGLPLHF. CDR3 nucleotides: TGTACCAGTAGCCTCAGGGGATTGCCCCTCCACTTT.

This clonotype is classed as medium-sized. The rearrangement joins TRBV19 to TRBJ1-1; D possibly corresponds to TRBD1 (6 bases). Trimming stripped 4 bases from V and 4 bases from J, with 13 bases between. Per the germline V gene, CDR1 is LNHDA and CDR2 is SQIVND (reference sequence). The CDR3 loop spans 14 amino acids. The CDR3 nucleotides read TGTGCCAGTAGTACTCAAGGACAGTCCACTGAAGCTTTCTTT. Translated, it gives CASSTQGQSTEAFF.

The rearrangement uses TRBV3-1 and TRBJ2-1, with TRBD2 identical over 10 bases. CDR1 is LGHDT and CDR2 is YNNKEL in the germline V gene (reference sequence). V lost 6 bases to trimming and J lost 2 bases; unmatched junction nucleotides: 4. This CDR3 spans 15 amino acids. CDR3 sequence reads: CASSPLAGAYNEQFF. The CDR3 DNA is TGTGCCAGCAGTCCCCTAGCGGGGGCCTACAATGAGCAGTTCTTC.

This clonotype is judged medium-sized. The chain couples TRBV12-3 or TRBV12-4 to TRBJ1-6, with D maybe TRBD1 (5 bases). This CDR3 comprises 13 residues. The V end lost 7 bases, the J end lost 7 bases, and 11 bases lay between the germline ends. The CDR3 nucleotides read TGTGCCAGCACCTGGGGGGGAAATTCACCCCTCCACTTT. This encodes CASTWGGNSPLHF.

This clonotype was picked up a small number of times. The CDR3 region is CASRISQGLNTEAFF. CDR3 DNA sequence: TGCGCCAGCAGGATCTCTCAGGGATTGAACACTGAAGCTTTCTTT. The chain combines TRBV5-1 with TRBJ1-1, with a weak D call TRBD1 (5 bases). The CDR3 contains 15 residues. The germline V and J ends were trimmed by 5 bases and 0 bases, with 14 bases remaining between them. Germline CDR1 and CDR2: SGHRS and YFSETQ.

This clonotype was detected only a few times. The chain has TRBV29-1 and TRBJ2-7, with 7 bases lining up with TRBD2. This CDR3 is built from 13 residues. In germline, CDR1 is SQVTM, CDR2 ANQGSEA. Losses at the gene ends were 1 base for V and 2 bases for J; bases not matched to a gene: 2. The CDR3 reads CSVEGGTTYEQYF. CDR3 nucleotide sequence: TGCAGCGTTGAAGGGGGGACTACCTACGAGCAGTACTTC.

Remarks on this clonotype: Only one base separates this from a far larger clonotype, so it likely reflects a read error. The chain employs TRBV10-3 and TRBJ1-1; the D is unclear. The end of the DNA aligns better with TRBJ1-6, so the J call may be wrong. The CDR3 has 17 amino acids. From germline, CDR1 is ENHRY and CDR2 SYGVKD. CDR3 in DNA: TGTGCCATCAGTGAGTCAGGGAGGTACGCTGATAATTCACCCCTCCACTTT. Amino acids: CAISESGRYADNSPLHF.

With respect to this clonotype: Relative to the germline gene, one junction end is altered; a read error may explain this. V usage is TRBV7-9 and J usage is TRBJ2-1; no clear D gene. Germline CDR1 reads SEHNR; CDR2 reads FQNEAQ (reference sequence). This CDR3 is built from 14 residues. CDR3 region: CASRLVAPYNEQFF. The CDR3 DNA is TGTGCCAGCAGATTAGTGGCGCCATACAATGAGCAGTTCTTC.

The sample holds a few counts of this clonotype. The J gene is TRBJ1-4, the V gene TRBV20-1; no definite D call. Trimming removed 2 bases from V and 5 bases from J, with 15 bases in between. The CDR3 length is 15 residues. CDR1 and CDR2 (germline): DFQATT, SNEGSKA (reference sequence). CDR3 loop: CSARPPGAGNEKLFF. The CDR3, as DNA: TGCAGTGCTAGACCGCCAGGAGCGGGAAATGAAAAACTGTTTTTT.

This clonotype is deemed medium-sized. The rearrangement uses TRBV12-3 or TRBV12-4 and TRBJ1-3; D not resolved. This CDR3 has 11 residues. V shed 3 bases and J shed 3 bases, with 0 bases lying between them. The CDR3 DNA reads as TGTGCCAGCAGTTTTGGAAACACCATATATTTT. Amino acids: CASSFGNTIYF.

This chain links TRBV4-1 with TRBJ1-6, with a weak D call TRBD1 (5 bases). This CDR3 comprises 14 residues. Germline assignment: CDR1 MGHRA and CDR2 YSYEKL. Trimming cost V 0 bases and J 7 bases, with 7 bases left between them. The CDR3 spells CASSQDEGNSPLHF. CDR3 nucleotide sequence: TGCGCCAGCAGCCAAGACGAGGGGAATTCACCCCTCCACTTT.

This clonotype was seen more than once but under ten times. A much larger clone differs from this one at a single base, so this may be a read error. The chain carries TRBV5-6 and TRBJ1-6; D remains ambiguous. CDR3 length equals 13 residues. Per the germline V gene, CDR1 is SGHDT and CDR2 is YYEEEE. The CDR3 DNA follows: TGTGCCAGCAGCCTCACGAAGGGTTCATCCCTCCACTTT. Translated: CASSLTKGSSLHF.

This clonotype was counted only a few times. This chain joins TRBV5-1 and TRBJ1-1; D unresolved. Trimming shortened V by 5 bases and J by 0 bases, and 17 bases separated the two germline ends. This CDR3 comprises 16 residues. CDR1 and CDR2 from the germline V gene are SGHRS and YFSETQ. The CDR3 is CASSWGDIMMNTEAFF. For the CDR3, the DNA is TGCGCCAGCAGTTGGGGAGACATCATGATGAACACTGAAGCTTTCTTT.

This clonotype showed up just a few times. This rearrangement joins TRBV3-1 to TRBJ2-7, with D unclear. The CDR3 has 14 amino acids. Germline V gene lookup returns CDR1 LGHDT and CDR2 YNNKEL (reference sequence). Trimming shortened V by 3 bases and J by 2 bases, and 11 bases separated the two germline ends. Here the CDR3 DNA reads TGTGCCAGCAGCCAGGGTACGGCTCCCTACGAGCAGTACTTC. Its protein is CASSQGTAPYEQYF.

The sample holds a few counts of this clonotype. The rearrangement joins TRBV3-1 to TRBJ2-2; 9 nucleotides align to TRBD2. V lost 4 bases and J lost 3; bases outside the gene matches: 3. From germline, CDR1 is LGHDT and CDR2 YNNKEL (reference sequence). This CDR3 has 15 residues. The CDR3 loop is CASSRAGGDTGELFF. As DNA, the CDR3 is TGTGCCAGCAGCCGGGCGGGGGGGGACACCGGGGAGCTGTTTTTT.

The chain is built from TRBV20-1 and TRBJ1-4, with TRBD1 matching 9 bases. The CDR3 is 15 amino acids. The trim removed 0 bases at V and 7 bases at J, leaving 6 bases unmatched. The germline V gene has CDR1 DFQATT and CDR2 SNEGSKA (reference sequence). CDR3 in amino acids: CSARDLGTGTEKLFF. The CDR3 bases are TGCAGTGCTAGAGATCTGGGGACAGGGACTGAAAAACTGTTTTTT.

This clonotype counts as medium-sized. This chain links TRBV10-3 with TRBJ1-1, with D unclear. TRBJ1-6 matches the DNA end more closely, so the J call is doubtful. This CDR3 comprises 15 residues. CDR1 and CDR2 (germline): ENHRY, SYGVKD. CDR3 DNA: TGTGCCATCAGTGACGGGGAGGCTTATAATTCACCCCTCCACTTT. Translating it yields CAISDGEAYNSPLHF.

This clonotype is medium-sized within its sample. This sequence joins TRBV30 and TRBJ2-7, with D possibly TRBD1 on 6 matching bases. The germline V gene has CDR1 GTSNPN and CDR2 SVGIG (reference sequence). This CDR3 is built from 12 residues. Trimming left V 0 bases short and J 4 bases short, with 7 bases between. The CDR3, as DNA: TGTGCCTGGAGTGTTGACAGGTACGAGCAGTACTTC. Protein product: CAWSVDRYEQYF.

In the case of this clonotype: One end of the junction varies from germline; a read error may be responsible. The V call is TRBV19, the J call TRBJ2-7; 8 bases map to TRBD1. CDR3 length equals 14 residues. CDR1 is LNHDA, CDR2 SQIVND, per germline (reference sequence). Here the CDR3 reads CASTQTGDSYERYF. In DNA, the CDR3 is TGTGCCAGTACCCAGACAGGGGACTCCTACGAGCGGTACTTC.

In DNA, the CDR3 is TGCGCCAGCAGCCAAGGACAGGGAGTCCCGGAGACTGAAGCTTTCTTT. Translating gives CASSQGQGVPETEAFF. This chain connects TRBV4-1 to TRBJ1-1, with TRBD1 matching 7 bases. Per germline, CDR1 MGHRA and CDR2 YSYEKL. The CDR3 loop spans 16 amino acids. The V segment lost 1 base and the J segment 5 bases; nucleotides outside the gene matches: 10.

In its sample, this clonotype is large. The chain couples TRBV19 to TRBJ2-2, with TRBD1 as a possible D gene (5 bases). Trimming removed 2 bases at V and 0 bases at J, with 7 bases between. The CDR3 is 15 amino acids. The germline V gene encodes CDR1 LNHDA and CDR2 SQIVND (reference sequence). CDR3 sequence: CASSIQGSNTGELFF. For the CDR3, the DNA is TGTGCCAGTAGTATACAGGGCTCGAACACCGGGGAGCTGTTTTTT.

On this clonotype: This clone may be a read error of a much larger clone one base away. V and J are TRBV5-4 and TRBJ1-1; the D gene is possibly TRBD1 (5 bases). The germline V gene has CDR1 SGHNT and CDR2 YYREEE (reference sequence). The CDR3 length is 14 residues. CDR3 in amino acids: CASSLGGGNTEASF. CDR3 sequence (DNA): TGTGCCAGCAGCTTGGGCGGGGGGAACACTGAAGCTTCCTTT.

The chain joins TRBV20-1 to TRBJ2-7; D is unresolved. The V end was cut by 3 bases, the J end by 2 bases, with 11 bases between. Germline assignment: CDR1 DFQATT and CDR2 SNEGSKA (reference sequence). The CDR3 covers 13 residues. CDR3 residues: CSASGQVAYEQYF. In nucleotides, the CDR3 is TGCAGTGCTAGTGGGCAGGTCGCCTACGAGCAGTACTTC.